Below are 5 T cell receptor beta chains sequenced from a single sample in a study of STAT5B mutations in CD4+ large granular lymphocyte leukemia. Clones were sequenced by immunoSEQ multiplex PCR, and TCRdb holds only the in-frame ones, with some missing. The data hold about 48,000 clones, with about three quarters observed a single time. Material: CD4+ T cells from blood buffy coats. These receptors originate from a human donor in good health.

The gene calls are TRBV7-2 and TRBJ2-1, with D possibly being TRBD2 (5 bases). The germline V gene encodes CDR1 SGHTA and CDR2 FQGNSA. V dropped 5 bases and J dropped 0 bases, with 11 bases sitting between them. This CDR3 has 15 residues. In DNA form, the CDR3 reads TGTGCCAGCAGCCCCGTTGGGAGCTCCTACAATGAGCAGTTCTTC. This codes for CASSPVGSSYNEQFF.

The CDR3 DNA follows: TGTGCCAGCAGTGAAAGGGCGGGCCCCGAAGGGCAGTACTTC. Translating it yields CASSERAGPEGQYF. The chain recombines TRBV6-1 with TRBJ2-5; a weak D match, TRBD2 (5 bases). Trimming took 2 bases from V and 11 from J, leaving 18 bases between them. Per germline, CDR1 MNHNS and CDR2 SASEGT. The CDR3 totals 14 residues.

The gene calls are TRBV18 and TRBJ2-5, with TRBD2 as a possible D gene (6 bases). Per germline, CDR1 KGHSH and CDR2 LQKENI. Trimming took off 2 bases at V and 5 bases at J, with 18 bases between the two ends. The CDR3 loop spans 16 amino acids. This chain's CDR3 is CASSPGLGTFGETQYF. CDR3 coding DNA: TGTGCCAGCTCACCAGGGCTAGGGACTTTTGGGGAGACCCAGTACTTC.

CDR3 amino acids: CASSYLGANEKLFF. The CDR3 nucleotides read TGTGCCAGCAGCTACCTAGGAGCTAATGAAAAACTGTTTTTT. The V gene is TRBV2, the J gene TRBJ1-4, with no clear D. Germline V lookup: CDR1 SNHLY, CDR2 FYNNEI. This CDR3 region has 14 residues. V lost 6 bases to trimming and J lost 3 bases, with 11 bases between them.

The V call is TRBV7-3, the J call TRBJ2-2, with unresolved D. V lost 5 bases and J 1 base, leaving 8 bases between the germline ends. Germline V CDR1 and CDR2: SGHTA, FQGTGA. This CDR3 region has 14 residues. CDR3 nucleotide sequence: TGTGCCAGCAGCCGATCTAAGAACACCGGGGAGCTGTTTTTT. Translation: CASSRSKNTGELFF. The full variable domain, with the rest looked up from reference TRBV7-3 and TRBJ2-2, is GAGVSQTPSNKVTEKGKYVELRCDPISGHTALYWYRQSLGQGPEFLIYFQGTGAADDSGLPNDRFFAVRPEGSVSTLKIQRTERGDSAVYLCASSRSKNTGELFFGEGSRLTVL.